Sequencing of this TCR beta chain was carried out in a study of shared T cell receptors in the human thymus. Clones were sequenced by immunoSEQ multiplex PCR, and TCRdb holds only the in-frame ones, with some missing. The sample shows some 700,000 clones, 88% of them seen only once. Germline CDR1 and CDR2: SGHRS and YFSETQ. With V trimmed by 0 bases and J by 14 bases, 4 bases remained unmatched. The length of the CDR3 is 11 residues. These data also formed part of another study, on human thymus T cells. Per that paper: Thymic repertoires overlap heavily among unrelated individuals, related research has reported.

The TCR was taken from a boy under two years old with a congenital heart defect. The V call is TRBV5-1, the J call TRBJ2-5; 7 positions match TRBD1. The specimen sequenced was thymocytes. In nucleotides, the CDR3 is TGCGCCAGCAGCTTGGGACAGGGAATTTACTTC. Its protein is CASSLGQGIYF.